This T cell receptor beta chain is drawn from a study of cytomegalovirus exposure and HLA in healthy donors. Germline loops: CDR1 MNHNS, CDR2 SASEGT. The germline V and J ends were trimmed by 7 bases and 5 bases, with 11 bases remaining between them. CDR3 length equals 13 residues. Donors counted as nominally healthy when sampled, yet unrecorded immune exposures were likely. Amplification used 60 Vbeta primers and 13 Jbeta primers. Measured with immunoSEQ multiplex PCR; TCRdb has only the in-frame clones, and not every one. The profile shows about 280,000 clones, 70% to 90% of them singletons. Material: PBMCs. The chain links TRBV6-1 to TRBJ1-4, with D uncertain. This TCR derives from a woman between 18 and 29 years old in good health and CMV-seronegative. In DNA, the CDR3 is TGTGCCAGCATTTCGCGGAAAAATGAAAAACTGTTTTTT. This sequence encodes CASISRKNEKLFF.